These 5 T cell receptor beta chains were sequenced from one sample in a study of cytomegalovirus exposure and HLA in healthy donors. PCR amplification relied on 60 Vbeta primers (plus 13 Jbeta primers). Method: immunoSEQ multiplex PCR; TCRdb's copy keeps in-frame clones and lacks some. The table records 150,000 to 180,000 clones, roughly four fifths of them present only once. The sequenced sample was PBMCs. These receptors all stem from a man aged 18 to 30 in good health and CMV-seronegative.

The chain combines TRBV4-3 with TRBJ2-3; 7 nucleotides match TRBD1. This CDR3 contains 15 residues. CDR1 is LGHNA, CDR2 YSLEER, per germline. J gave up 2 bases and V 1 base, and 3 bases lay outside the gene matches. The CDR3 here is CASSQVGGFTDTQYF. The DNA of the CDR3 is TGCGCCAGCAGCCAAGTAGGGGGCTTCACAGATACGCAGTATTTT.

The chain has TRBV14 and TRBJ2-2; 7 nucleotides align to TRBD2. V trimming: 6 bases; J trimming: 0 bases; junction bases outside the gene matches: 4. The V gene's germline CDR1 is SGHDN and CDR2 FVKESK. CDR3 size: 15 residues. The CDR3 DNA is TGTGCCAGCAGACAAAGCGGGGCGAACACCGGGGAGCTGTTTTTT. It translates to CASRQSGANTGELFF.

The genes are TRBV27 and TRBJ2-7; 8 bases agree with TRBD1. The CDR3 is 14 residues long. The V gene's germline CDR1 is MNHEY and CDR2 SMNVEV (reference sequence). With V trimmed by 4 bases and J by 5 bases, 7 bases remained unmatched. The CDR3 protein is CASSSDRVRDEQYF. CDR3 bases: TGTGCCAGCAGTTCGGACAGGGTCAGGGACGAGCAGTACTTC.

The chain uses TRBV7-2 and TRBJ2-1; the match to TRBD2 covers 7 bases. The CDR3 runs to 17 residues. Trimming at V came to 6 bases and at J to 6 bases, leaving 17 bases not matched to a gene. Germline values: CDR1 SGHTA, CDR2 FQGNSA. CDR3 protein: CASSFPMGGRGGNEQFF. The CDR3 DNA sequence: TGTGCCAGCAGTTTTCCTATGGGCGGGAGAGGAGGCAATGAGCAGTTCTTC.

This clone was counted only a few times. The chain couples TRBV7-9 to TRBJ1-2, with 10 positions matching TRBD1. In germline, CDR1 is SEHNR, CDR2 FQNEAQ (reference sequence). V lost 5 bases, J lost 4 bases, and 4 bases stayed unmatched. CDR3 length: 14 residues. CDR3 nucleotide sequence: TGTGCCAGCAGCGGGGGACAGGGGCCCTATGGCTACACCTTC. Encoded protein: CASSGGQGPYGYTF.